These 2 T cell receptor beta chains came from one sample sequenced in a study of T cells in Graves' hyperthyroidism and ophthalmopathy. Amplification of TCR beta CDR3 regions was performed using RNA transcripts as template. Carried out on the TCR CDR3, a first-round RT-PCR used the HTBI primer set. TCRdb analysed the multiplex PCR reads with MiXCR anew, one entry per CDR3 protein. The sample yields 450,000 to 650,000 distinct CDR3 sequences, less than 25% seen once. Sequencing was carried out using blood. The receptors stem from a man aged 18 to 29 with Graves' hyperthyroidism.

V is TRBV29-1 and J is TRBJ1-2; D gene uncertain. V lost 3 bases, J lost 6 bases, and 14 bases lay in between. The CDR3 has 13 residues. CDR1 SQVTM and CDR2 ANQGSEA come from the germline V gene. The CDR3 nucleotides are TGCAGCGTTGAGGCGGGGATGGAGAATGGCTACACCTTC. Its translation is CSVEAGMENGYTF.

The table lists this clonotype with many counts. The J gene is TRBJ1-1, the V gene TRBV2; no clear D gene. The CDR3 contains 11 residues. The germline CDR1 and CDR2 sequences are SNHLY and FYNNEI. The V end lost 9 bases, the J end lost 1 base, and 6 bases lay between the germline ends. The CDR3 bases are TGTGCCAGGGTGGGGAACACTGAAGCTTTCTTT. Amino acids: CARVGNTEAFF.